A single T cell receptor beta chain is shown here with its context. The ends lost 6 bases at V and 2 bases at J; junction bases unmatched: 6. In germline, CDR1 is MGHDK, CDR2 SYGVNS. CDR3 size: 15 residues. It was roughly 190 ng DNA, about 30,000 T cell genomes, that sorted-subset replicate PCRs used. Authors' analysis steps: ImmunoSEQ output lacked quality scores and full-length reads, limiting matched filtering. Method: immunoSEQ multiplex PCR; TCRdb's copy keeps in-frame clones and lacks some. That table supplies the V and J calls and clone size; D and trimming were determined from the DNA. Of some 2 million clones in the sample, 85% to 95% are singletons; the top ten hold 0.1% to 0.15%. The donors, healthy adults who were HIV-negative, had experienced no recent acute infections or vaccinations. This entry is derived from a study of shared clonotypes between healthy human individuals. Across the study: A donor's plate count was three for CD4 naive and three for CD4 memory; CD8 naive had two and CD8 memory one.

This sequence originates from a man between 18 and 35 years old in good health. The chain uses TRBV25-1 and TRBJ2-1; the match to TRBD2 covers 8 bases. Specimen: naive CD4+ T cells sorted from blood. The subset was: CD45RA+ positively selected. The CDR3 nucleotides are TGTGCCAGCAGAGTAGCGGGGCCTACCTACAATGAGCAGTTCTTC. This gives the protein CASRVAGPTYNEQFF.